This T cell receptor beta chain emerged from a study of T-cell reconstitution after alpha-beta-depleted transplantation in children. Unique molecular identifiers were used to barcode this TCRbeta library. TCRdb itself ran the PCR reads through MiXCR, one entry per CDR3 protein. The data contain 600,000 or so distinct CDR3 sequences, 23% of them singletons. CDR3 size: 15 residues. V shed 5 bases, J shed 7 bases, and the junction held 10 bases outside the gene matches. This clonotype was detected many times. V is TRBV12-3 or TRBV12-4 and J is TRBJ2-1, with TRBD2 matching 8 bases. The sequenced sample was PBMCs, mostly from graft donor cells, obtained 360 days after TCRalphabeta/CD19-depleted stem cell transplant. The sequence came from a boy younger than two who had a stem cell transplant for acute myeloid leukemia, so the T cells may come from the graft donor. CDR3 nucleotide sequence: TGTGCCAGCAGTCCCCTACTAGCGGCCGGGAATGAGCAGTTCTTC. Translated, it gives CASSPLLAAGNEQFF.